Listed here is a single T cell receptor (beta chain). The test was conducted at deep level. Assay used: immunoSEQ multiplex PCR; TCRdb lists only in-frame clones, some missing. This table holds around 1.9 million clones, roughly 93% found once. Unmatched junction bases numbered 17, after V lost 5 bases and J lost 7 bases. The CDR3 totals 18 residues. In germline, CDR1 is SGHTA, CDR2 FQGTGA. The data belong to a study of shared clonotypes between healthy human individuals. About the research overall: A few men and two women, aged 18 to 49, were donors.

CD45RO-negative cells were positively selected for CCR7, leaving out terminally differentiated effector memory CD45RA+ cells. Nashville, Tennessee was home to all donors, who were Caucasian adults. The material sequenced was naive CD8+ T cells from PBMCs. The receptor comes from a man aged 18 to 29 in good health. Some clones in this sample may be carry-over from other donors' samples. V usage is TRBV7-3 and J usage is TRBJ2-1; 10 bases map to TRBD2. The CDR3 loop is CASSPRVPSGSSLNEQFF. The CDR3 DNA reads TGTGCCAGCAGCCCACGGGTCCCTAGCGGGAGTAGTTTGAATGAGCAGTTCTTC. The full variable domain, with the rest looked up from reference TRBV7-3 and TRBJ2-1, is GAGVSQTPSNKVTEKGKYVELRCDPISGHTALYWYRQSLGQGPEFLIYFQGTGAADDSGLPNDRFFAVRPEGSVSTLKIQRTERGDSAVYLCASSPRVPSGSSLNEQFFGPGTRLTVL.